The 20 T cell receptor beta chains reported below all come from one sample, sequenced in a study of blood T cell repertoires in COVID-19. Clones were sequenced by immunoSEQ multiplex PCR, and TCRdb holds only the in-frame ones, with some missing. The table has 320,000 or so clones, approximately 89% seen once; the top ten hold more than 5%. The specimen sequenced was PBMCs or T cells enriched from blood (not recorded which). The origin of the receptors is a young man who had recovered from COVID-19.

The chain joins TRBV19 to TRBJ1-1, with D possibly TRBD1 on 5 matching bases. Germline V CDR1 and CDR2: LNHDA, SQIVND (reference sequence). V was pared by 1 base and J by 6 bases, with 15 bases between. The CDR3 length is 15 residues. This CDR3 reads CASSIGPGLRPEAFF. Here the CDR3 DNA reads TGTGCCAGTAGTATAGGGCCAGGGCTGAGGCCTGAAGCTTTCTTT.

The rearrangement links TRBV29-1 to TRBJ2-7; D is undetermined. V gave up 0 bases and J gave up 8 bases, with 8 bases separating them. The CDR3 is 11 amino acids. Germline CDR1 SQVTM, CDR2 ANQGSEA. CDR3 in DNA: TGCAGCGTTGAAGAGGTAGCCAAGCAGTACTTC. Translated, it gives CSVEEVAKQYF.

This rearrangement joins TRBV2 to TRBJ1-5, with 10 nucleotides matching TRBD1. From germline, CDR1 is SNHLY and CDR2 FYNNEI. The CDR3 consists of 16 residues. Trimming took 4 bases from V and 2 from J; bases not matched to a gene: 5. The CDR3 nucleotides are TGTGCCAGCAGTGGTAGACAGGGGGCAGGCAATCAGCCCCAGCATTTT. It encodes CASSGRQGAGNQPQHF.

This chain joins TRBV30 and TRBJ1-2; 10 positions agree with TRBD1. The CDR3 loop spans 14 amino acids. Germline lookup yields CDR1 GTSNPN and CDR2 SVGIG (reference sequence). J gave up 9 bases and V 1 base, and 8 bases lay outside the gene matches. CDR3 amino acids: CAWSEGQGPYRYTF. The CDR3 DNA sequence: TGTGCCTGGAGTGAGGGACAGGGGCCGTATCGCTACACCTTC.

The J gene is TRBJ1-3, the V gene TRBV23-1, with 7 bases matching TRBD1. TRBV23-1 qualifies as an ORF whose function is uncertain. CDR3 size: 17 residues. The V and J ends lost 0 bases and 7 bases, in that order; junction bases with no gene match: 12. CDR3 in amino acids: CASSQSNTRTGRNTIYF. CDR3 bases: TGCGCCAGCAGTCAATCGAATACGCGGACAGGTAGGAACACCATATATTTT.

J is TRBJ2-6 and V is TRBV11-1; tentative D call: TRBD1 (5 bases). V gave up 5 bases and J gave up 7 bases, with 6 bases separating them. Germline V gene lookup returns CDR1 SGHAT and CDR2 FQDESV (reference sequence). The CDR3 contains 12 residues. CDR3 nucleotides: TGTGCCAGCAGCCAGGGCGCCAACGTCCTGACTTTC. This gives the protein CASSQGANVLTF.

The chain joins TRBV10-2 to TRBJ2-1; 8 nucleotides agree with TRBD1. The CDR3 sequence is 19 residues long. With 6 bases clipped from V and 1 base from J, the junction kept 17 bases outside the gene matches. Germline V gene sequence: CDR1 WSHSY, CDR2 SAAADI. CDR3 nucleotide sequence: TGCGCCAGCAGAGACTACATCAGGGGGCGCGGGGTTTCCTACAATGAGCAGTTCTTC. Protein sequence: CASRDYIRGRGVSYNEQFF.

The table lists this clone with a count of one. V and J are TRBV7-9 and TRBJ2-7, with 8 bases fitting TRBD1. After removal of 5 bases from V and 6 bases from J, the junction contained 9 bases not matched to a gene. CDR3 size: 14 residues. Germline V lookup: CDR1 SEHNR, CDR2 FQNEAQ (reference sequence). CDR3 residues: CASSARQGRSEQYF. CDR3 sequence (DNA): TGTGCCAGCAGCGCCCGACAGGGGCGGTCCGAGCAGTACTTC. Full variable domain (missing parts from reference TRBV7-9 and TRBJ2-7): DTGVSQNPRHKITKRGQNVTFRCDPISEHNRLYWYRQTLGQGPEFLTYFQNEAQLEKSRLLSDRFSAERPKGSFSTLEIQRTEQGDSAMYLCASSARQGRSEQYFGPGTRLTVT.

The chain couples TRBV27 to TRBJ2-5; the D is unclear. This CDR3 has 14 amino acids. Between the trimmed V and J ends, which lost 9 bases and 1 base, there was a span of 15 bases. Germline values: CDR1 MNHEY, CDR2 SMNVEV (reference sequence). CDR3 sequence reads: CASTPWAGQETQYF. In DNA form, the CDR3 reads TGTGCCAGTACTCCCTGGGCAGGCCAAGAGACCCAGTACTTC.

V gene TRBV28 combines with J gene TRBJ2-2, with TRBD1 matching over 8 bases. This CDR3 spans 15 amino acids. Losses at the gene ends were 3 bases for V and 10 bases for J; bases not matched to a gene: 10. CDR1 MDHEN and CDR2 SYDVKM come from the germline V gene. CDR3 coding DNA: TGTGCCAGCAGTTTCCGGGACAGGATCTTAGCGGAGCTGTTTTTT. This gives the protein CASSFRDRILAELFF.

The sample holds a few counts of this clone. The genes are TRBV5-1 and TRBJ2-2; D may be TRBD1 (5 bases). CDR3 size: 14 residues. Germline V lookup: CDR1 SGHRS, CDR2 YFSETQ. V lost 3 bases and J lost 1, with 7 bases in between. The chain's CDR3 is CASSSQGNTGELFF. In nucleotides, the CDR3 is TGCGCCAGCAGCTCTCAGGGGAACACCGGGGAGCTGTTTTTT.

The chain recombines TRBV9 with TRBJ1-2, with 7 bases fitting TRBD1. The CDR3 extends over 18 amino acids. Unmatched junction bases numbered 15, after V lost 1 base and J lost 3 bases. CDR1 and CDR2 (germline): SGDLS, YYNGEE. This CDR3 reads CASSVFSGRNRGDYGYTF. CDR3 bases: TGTGCCAGCAGCGTATTCTCGGGAAGAAACAGGGGTGACTATGGCTACACCTTC.

V gene TRBV5-1 combines with J gene TRBJ2-7; 7 positions agree with TRBD1. Germline CDR1 reads SGHRS; CDR2 reads YFSETQ. The V gene end was trimmed by 4 bases and the J gene end by 1 base; junction bases not matched to a gene: 8. This CDR3 contains 15 residues. The CDR3: CASSPKTGLSYEQYF. The CDR3 nucleotides read TGCGCCAGCAGCCCCAAGACAGGGCTGTCCTACGAGCAGTACTTC. The whole variable domain, remainder taken from reference TRBV5-1 and TRBJ2-7, is KAGVTQTPRYLIKTRGQQVTLSCSPISGHRSVSWYQQTPGQGLQFLFEYFSETQRNKGNFPGRFSGRQFSNSRSEMNVSTLELGDSALYLCASSPKTGLSYEQYFGPGTRLTVT.

This chain joins TRBV9 and TRBJ1-1; D gene uncertain. The CDR3 consists of 12 residues. Per germline, CDR1 SGDLS and CDR2 YYNGEE. V was shortened by 4 bases and J by 1 base, with 5 bases between the two germline ends. The CDR3 sequence is CASSSPNTEAFF. The CDR3 DNA reads as TGTGCCAGCAGCAGCCCGAACACTGAAGCTTTCTTT.

This chain joins TRBV7-7 and TRBJ2-3, with 7 bases aligning to TRBD1. With 0 bases clipped from V and 5 bases from J, the junction kept 2 bases outside the gene matches. The CDR3 loop spans 14 amino acids. Germline CDR1 and CDR2: SSHAT and FNYEAQ (reference sequence). The CDR3 sequence: CASSLAGGKDTQYF. CDR3 DNA: TGTGCCAGCAGCTTAGCAGGGGGCAAAGATACGCAGTATTTT. The full variable domain, with the rest looked up from reference TRBV7-7 and TRBJ2-3, is GAGVSQSPRYKVTKRGQDVTLRCDPISSHATLYWYQQALGQGPEFLTYFNYEAQPDKSGLPSDRFSAERPEGSISTLTIQRTEQRDSAMYRCASSLAGGKDTQYFGPGTRLTVL.

The genes are TRBV7-9 and TRBJ1-4; D ambiguous. Germline V gene sequence: CDR1 SEHNR, CDR2 FQNEAQ (reference sequence). There are 13 residues in the CDR3. V was shortened by 4 bases and J by 8 bases, with 11 bases between the two germline ends. CDR3 protein: CASSSGGREKLFF. CDR3 nucleotides: TGTGCCAGCAGCTCAGGAGGGAGGGAAAAACTGTTTTTT. The full variable domain, rest sourced from reference TRBV7-9 and TRBJ1-4, is DTGVSQNPRHKITKRGQNVTFRCDPISEHNRLYWYRQTLGQGPEFLTYFQNEAQLEKSRLLSDRFSAERPKGSFSTLEIQRTEQGDSAMYLCASSSGGREKLFFGSGTQLSVL.

The sample holds a few counts of this clone. V and J are TRBV2 and TRBJ1-5, with 7 bases fitting TRBD1. Germline trimming cut 5 bases from V and 7 bases from J; bases unmatched to any gene: 5. This CDR3 comprises 13 residues. In germline, CDR1 is SNHLY, CDR2 FYNNEI. Here the CDR3 DNA reads TGTGCCAGCAGTAATCTACAGGGGCAGCCCCAGCATTTT. This encodes CASSNLQGQPQHF.

The chain links TRBV28 to TRBJ2-7; 9 nucleotides line up with TRBD1. The CDR3 spans 14 residues. V lost 6 bases, J lost 5 bases, and 8 bases stayed unmatched. Germline CDR1 is MDHEN and CDR2 is SYDVKM. In DNA form, the CDR3 reads TGTGCCAGCAGGGCGGACAGGGGAGCGGACGAGCAGTACTTC. It translates to CASRADRGADEQYF.

The chain joins TRBV4-2 to TRBJ1-5; D not certain. CDR1 LGHNA and CDR2 YNFKEQ come from the germline V gene. Trimming left V 4 bases short and J 0 bases short, with 10 bases between. This CDR3 region has 15 residues. CDR3 DNA: TGTGCCAGCAGCCGGGAGATTAATAGCAATCAGCCCCAGCATTTT. Protein sequence: CASSREINSNQPQHF.

The J gene is TRBJ1-2, the V gene TRBV3-1 (or the pseudogene TRBV3-2); 7 positions match TRBD1. V gave up 0 bases and J gave up 4 bases; unmatched junction bases: 5. From germline, CDR1 is LGHDT and CDR2 YNNKEL (reference sequence). This CDR3 region has 15 residues. CDR3 amino acids: CASSQDQTGIYGYTF. CDR3 coding DNA: TGTGCCAGCAGCCAAGATCAGACAGGGATCTATGGCTACACCTTC.